This T cell receptor beta chain was identified during a study of brain metastases from non-small cell lung cancer. Some clones are missing from TCRdb's copy, which holds only in-frame ones; the method was immunoSEQ multiplex PCR. The top ten hold approximately 5% of the sample, which has some 4,400 clones, 80% to 90% seen once. There are 16 residues in the CDR3. The J segment lost 1 base and the V segment lost 5 bases, leaving 9 bases of the junction unmatched. Germline loops: CDR1 SGHAT, CDR2 FQNNGV. The source material was tumor-adjacent normal tissue. The origin of this receptor is a donor over 35 with non-small cell lung cancer. The chain recombines TRBV11-2 with TRBJ2-3; 7 bases align to TRBD2. In nucleotides, the CDR3 is TGTGCCAGCAGCGTTACGGGGGGATATGGCACAGATACGCAGTATTTT. It translates to CASSVTGGYGTDTQYF.